Listed here is a single T cell receptor (beta chain). Its antigen is not known. Time point denoted: week 47, end of study. Vaccinated patients received 300 ug of mutant IDH1 20-mer peptide per dose, with topical imiquimod. The method was immunoSEQ multiplex PCR; TCRdb's version includes in-frame clones alone and lacks a portion of them. The data contain about 94,000 clones, nearly 90% of them seen just once; the ten biggest clones take up 0.77%. This sample is drawn from a study of a mutant IDH1 vaccine in newly diagnosed glioma. At the level of the study: The therapy given earlier, which was standard therapy, consisted of radiotherapy, temozolomide, or both, and most of the patients received both.

Unmatched junction bases numbered 10, after V lost 6 bases and J lost 12 bases. The CDR3 length is 12 residues. Germline CDR1 is MDHEN and CDR2 is SYDVKM. Sequenced here: PBMCs, sampled from a glioma patient whose treatment included an IDH1 peptide vaccine. This clonotype originated in a woman in her forties or fifties with glioma. J is TRBJ2-7 and V is TRBV28; TRBD2 aligns across 8 bases. In nucleotides, the CDR3 is TGTGCCAGCAGATCTCGACTAGCGAGCACGTACTTC. It codes for CASRSRLASTYF.